This T cell receptor beta chain was documented in a study of blood T cell repertoires in COVID-19. The CDR3 totals 15 residues. V shed 1 base and J shed 2 bases, with 12 bases lying between them. Germline assignment: CDR1 GTSNPN and CDR2 SVGIG (reference sequence). Measured with immunoSEQ multiplex PCR; TCRdb has only the in-frame clones, and not every one. The sample yields roughly 200,000 clones, approximately 82% seen once. The receptor was derived from a middle-aged man with active or convalescent COVID-19. This sequence joins TRBV30 and TRBJ1-5; D call uncertain. Sequencing input: peripheral blood. CDR3 residues: CAWSGTAGGNQPQHF. CDR3 bases: TGTGCCTGGAGTGGGACCGCCGGGGGCAATCAGCCCCAGCATTTT.